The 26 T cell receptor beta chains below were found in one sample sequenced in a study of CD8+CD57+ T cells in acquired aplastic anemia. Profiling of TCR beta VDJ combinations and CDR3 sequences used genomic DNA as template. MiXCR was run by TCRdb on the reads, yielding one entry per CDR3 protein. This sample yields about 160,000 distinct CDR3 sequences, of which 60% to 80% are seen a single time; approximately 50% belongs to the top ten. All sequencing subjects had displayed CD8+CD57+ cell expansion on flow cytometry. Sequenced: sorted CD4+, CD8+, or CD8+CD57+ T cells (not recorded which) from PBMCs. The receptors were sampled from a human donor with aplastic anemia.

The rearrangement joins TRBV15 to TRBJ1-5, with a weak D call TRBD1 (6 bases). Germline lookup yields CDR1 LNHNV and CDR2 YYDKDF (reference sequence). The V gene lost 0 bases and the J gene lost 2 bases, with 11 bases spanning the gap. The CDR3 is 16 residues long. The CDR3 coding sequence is TGTGCCACCAGCAGAGATACAGGGTCTCGCAATCAGCCCCAGCATTTT. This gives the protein CATSRDTGSRNQPQHF.

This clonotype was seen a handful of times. The CDR3 DNA reads as TGTGCCATCAGTGAAGAGGGGACAGGGGCACCCCTCCACTTT. Amino acids: CAISEEGTGAPLHF. The chain has TRBV10-3 and TRBJ1-6, with 10 nucleotides matching TRBD1. Germline V gene data show CDR1 as ENHRY and CDR2 as SYGVKD. V trimming: 3 bases; J trimming: 11 bases; junction bases outside the gene matches: 4. CDR3 length: 14 amino acids.

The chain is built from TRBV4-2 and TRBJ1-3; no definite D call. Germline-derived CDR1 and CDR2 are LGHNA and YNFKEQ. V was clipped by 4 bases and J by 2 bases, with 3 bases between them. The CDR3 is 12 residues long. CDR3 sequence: CASSRAGNTIYF. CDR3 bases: TGTGCCAGCAGCCGGGCTGGAAACACCATATATTTT.

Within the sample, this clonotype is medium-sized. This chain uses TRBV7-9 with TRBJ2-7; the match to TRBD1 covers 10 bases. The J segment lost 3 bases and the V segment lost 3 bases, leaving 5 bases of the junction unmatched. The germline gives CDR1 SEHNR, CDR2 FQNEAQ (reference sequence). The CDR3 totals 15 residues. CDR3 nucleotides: TGTGCCAGCAGCTTCGGGACAGGGGCTTTCTACGAGCAGTACTTC. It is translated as CASSFGTGAFYEQYF.

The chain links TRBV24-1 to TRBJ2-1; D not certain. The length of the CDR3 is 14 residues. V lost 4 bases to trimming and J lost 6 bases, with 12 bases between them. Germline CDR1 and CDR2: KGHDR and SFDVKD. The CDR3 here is CATSDTGATNEQFF. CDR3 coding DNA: TGTGCCACCAGTGACACCGGAGCCACCAATGAGCAGTTCTTC.

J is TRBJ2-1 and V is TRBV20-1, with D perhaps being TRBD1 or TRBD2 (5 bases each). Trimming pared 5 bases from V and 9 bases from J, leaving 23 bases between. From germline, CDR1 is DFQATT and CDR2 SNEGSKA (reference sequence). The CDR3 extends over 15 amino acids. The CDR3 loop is CSAAPAGREGSEQFF. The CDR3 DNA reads TGCAGTGCTGCCCCCGCGGGCCGCGAGGGGAGTGAGCAGTTCTTC.

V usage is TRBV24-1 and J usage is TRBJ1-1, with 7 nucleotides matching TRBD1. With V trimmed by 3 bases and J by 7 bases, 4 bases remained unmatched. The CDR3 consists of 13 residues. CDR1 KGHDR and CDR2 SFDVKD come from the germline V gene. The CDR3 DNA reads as TGTGCCACCAGTGATACAAGGGACAGTGAAGCTTTCTTT. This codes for CATSDTRDSEAFF.

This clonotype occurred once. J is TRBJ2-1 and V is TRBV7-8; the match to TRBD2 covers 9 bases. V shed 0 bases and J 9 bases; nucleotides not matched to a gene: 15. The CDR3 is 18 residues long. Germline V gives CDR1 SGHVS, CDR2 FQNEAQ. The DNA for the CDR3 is TGTGCCAGCAGCTTAGCGTGGCGAATAGCGGGGGTACGACGTGAGCAGTTCTTC. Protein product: CASSLAWRIAGVRREQFF.

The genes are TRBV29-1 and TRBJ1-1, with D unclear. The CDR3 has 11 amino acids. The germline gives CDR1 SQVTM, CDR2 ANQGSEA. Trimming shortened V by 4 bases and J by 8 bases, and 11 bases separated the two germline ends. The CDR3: CSVVSGVEAFF. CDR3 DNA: TGCAGCGTTGTATCCGGGGTAGAAGCTTTCTTT.

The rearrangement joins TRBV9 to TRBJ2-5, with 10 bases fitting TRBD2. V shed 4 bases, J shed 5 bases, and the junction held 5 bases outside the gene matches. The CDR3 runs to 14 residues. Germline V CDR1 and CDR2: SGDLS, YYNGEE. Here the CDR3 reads CASSHLAGEETQYF. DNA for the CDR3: TGTGCCAGCAGCCATCTAGCGGGAGAGGAGACCCAGTACTTC.

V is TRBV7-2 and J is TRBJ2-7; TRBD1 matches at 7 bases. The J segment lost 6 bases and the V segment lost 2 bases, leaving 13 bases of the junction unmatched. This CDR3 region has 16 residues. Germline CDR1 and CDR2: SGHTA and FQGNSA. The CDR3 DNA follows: TGTGCCAGCAGCTTAATGTCTTGGGACAGCGTTAGCGAGCAGTACTTC. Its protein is CASSLMSWDSVSEQYF. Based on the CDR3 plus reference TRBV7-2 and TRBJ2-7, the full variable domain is GAGVSQSPSNKVTEKGKDVELRCDPISGHTALYWYRQSLGQGLEFLIYFQGNSAPDKSGLPSDRFSAERTGGSVSTLTIQRTQQEDSAVYLCASSLMSWDSVSEQYFGPGTRLTVT.

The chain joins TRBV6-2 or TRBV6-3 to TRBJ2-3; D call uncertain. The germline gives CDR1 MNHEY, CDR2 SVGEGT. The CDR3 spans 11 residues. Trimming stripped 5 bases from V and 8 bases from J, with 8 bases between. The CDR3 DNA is TGTGCCAGCAGTAACCCAGGTACGCAGTATTTT. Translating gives CASSNPGTQYF.

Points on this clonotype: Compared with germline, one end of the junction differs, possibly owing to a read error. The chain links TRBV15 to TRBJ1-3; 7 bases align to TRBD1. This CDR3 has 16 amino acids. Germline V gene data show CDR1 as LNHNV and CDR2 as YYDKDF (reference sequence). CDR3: CATSGDRASSGNTIYF. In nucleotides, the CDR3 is TGTGCCACCAGCGGAGACAGGGCCTCCTCTGGAAACACCATATATTTT.

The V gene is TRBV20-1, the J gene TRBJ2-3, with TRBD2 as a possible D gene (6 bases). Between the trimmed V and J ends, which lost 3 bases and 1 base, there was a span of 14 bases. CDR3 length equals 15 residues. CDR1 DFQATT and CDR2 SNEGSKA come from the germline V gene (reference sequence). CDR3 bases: TGCAGTGCTAGTGGGGACTGGATGGGCACAGATACGCAGTATTTT. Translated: CSASGDWMGTDTQYF.

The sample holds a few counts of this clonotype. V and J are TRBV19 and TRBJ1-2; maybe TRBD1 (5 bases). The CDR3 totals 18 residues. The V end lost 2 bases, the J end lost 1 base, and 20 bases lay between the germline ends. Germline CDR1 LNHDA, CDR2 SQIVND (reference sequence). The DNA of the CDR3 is TGTGCCAGTAGTATACACAAGGTATCGGCAGGGAGTAACTATGGCTACACCTTC. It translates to CASSIHKVSAGSNYGYTF.

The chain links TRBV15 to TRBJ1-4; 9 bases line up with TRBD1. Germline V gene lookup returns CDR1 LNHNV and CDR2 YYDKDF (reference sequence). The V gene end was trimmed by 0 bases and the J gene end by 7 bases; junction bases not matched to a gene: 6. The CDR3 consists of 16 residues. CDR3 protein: CATSRDTGGEGEKLFF. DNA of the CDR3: TGTGCCACCAGCAGAGATACAGGGGGCGAGGGTGAAAAACTGTTTTTT.

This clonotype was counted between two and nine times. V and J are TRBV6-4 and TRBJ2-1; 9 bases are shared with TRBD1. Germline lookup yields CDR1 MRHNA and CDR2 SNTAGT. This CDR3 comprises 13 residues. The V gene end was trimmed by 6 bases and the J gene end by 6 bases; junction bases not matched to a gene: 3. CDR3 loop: CASSLTGGNEQFF. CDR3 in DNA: TGTGCCAGCAGCTTGACAGGGGGCAATGAGCAGTTCTTC.

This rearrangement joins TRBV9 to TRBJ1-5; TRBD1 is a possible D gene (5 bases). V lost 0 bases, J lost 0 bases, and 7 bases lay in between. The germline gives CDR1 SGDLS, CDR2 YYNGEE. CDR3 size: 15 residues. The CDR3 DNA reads TGTGCCAGCAGCGTAGGGGGGAATAGCAATCAGCCCCAGCATTTT. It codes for CASSVGGNSNQPQHF.

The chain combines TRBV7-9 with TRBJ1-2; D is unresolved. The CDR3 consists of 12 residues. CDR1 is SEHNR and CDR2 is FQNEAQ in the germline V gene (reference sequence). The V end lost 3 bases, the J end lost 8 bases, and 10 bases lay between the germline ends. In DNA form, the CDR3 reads TGTGCCAGCAGCTTTGATTCGGGAGGCTACACCTTC. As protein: CASSFDSGGYTF.

The CDR3 here is CATSDTRVGGLQYF. The CDR3 DNA reads as TGTGCCACCAGTGATACTAGGGTTGGGGGGCTGCAGTATTTT. The V gene is TRBV24-1, the J gene TRBJ2-3; D may correspond to TRBD1 or TRBD2 (6 bases each). Per the germline V gene, CDR1 is KGHDR and CDR2 is SFDVKD. The V and J ends lost 3 bases and 11 bases respectively, with 17 bases between them. The CDR3 runs to 14 residues.

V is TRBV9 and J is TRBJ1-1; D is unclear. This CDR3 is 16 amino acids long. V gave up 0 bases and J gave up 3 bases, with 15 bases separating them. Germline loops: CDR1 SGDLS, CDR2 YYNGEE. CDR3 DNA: TGTGCCAGCAGCGTAGAGGGCGGCCAGATGGACACTGAAGCTTTCTTT. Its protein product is CASSVEGGQMDTEAFF. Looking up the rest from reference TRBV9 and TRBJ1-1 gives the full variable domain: DSGVTQTPKHLITATGQRVTLRCSPRSGDLSVYWYQQSLDQGLQFLIQYYNGEERAKGNILERFSAQQFPDLHSELNLSSLELGDSALYFCASSVEGGQMDTEAFFGQGTRLTVV.

CDR3 residues: CSAKRGGADTQYF. The CDR3 nucleotides are TGCAGTGCCAAGCGGGGGGGTGCAGATACGCAGTATTTT. The V and J genes are TRBV20-1 and TRBJ2-3; TRBD2 matches at 10 bases. In germline, CDR1 is DFQATT, CDR2 SNEGSKA (reference sequence). The ends lost 6 bases at V and 4 bases at J; junction bases unmatched: 4. The CDR3 is made up of 13 amino acids.

CDR3: CASRYEGEGVTEAFF. The CDR3 DNA is TGTGCCAGCAGATATGAGGGCGAAGGTGTCACTGAAGCTTTCTTT. This sequence joins TRBV5-4 and TRBJ1-1; D remains ambiguous. CDR3 length equals 15 residues. Trimming stripped 5 bases from V and 4 bases from J, with 18 bases between. In germline, CDR1 is SGHNT, CDR2 YYREEE (reference sequence).

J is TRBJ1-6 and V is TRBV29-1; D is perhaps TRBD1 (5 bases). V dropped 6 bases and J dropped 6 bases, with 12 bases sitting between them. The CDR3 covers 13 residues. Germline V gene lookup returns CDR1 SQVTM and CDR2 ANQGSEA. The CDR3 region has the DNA TGCAGCGTGCAGACAGACTTTAATTCACCCCTCCACTTT. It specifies CSVQTDFNSPLHF.

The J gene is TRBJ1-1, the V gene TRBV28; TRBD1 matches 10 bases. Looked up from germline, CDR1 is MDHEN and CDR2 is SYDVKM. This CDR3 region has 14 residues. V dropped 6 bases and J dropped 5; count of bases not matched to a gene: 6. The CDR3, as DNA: TGTGCCAGCAGCCCGACAGGGGGCTTAACTGAAGCTTTCTTT. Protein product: CASSPTGGLTEAFF.

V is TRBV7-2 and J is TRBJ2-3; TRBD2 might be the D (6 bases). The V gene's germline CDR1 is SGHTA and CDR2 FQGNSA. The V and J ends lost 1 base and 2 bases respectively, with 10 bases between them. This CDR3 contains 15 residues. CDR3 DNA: TGTGCCAGCAGCTTAGGCGGGAAAGACACAGATACGCAGTATTTT. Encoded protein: CASSLGGKDTDTQYF.